A selection of T cell receptor beta chains follows, all from one sample in a study of T-cell memory formation after mild COVID-19. In TCRdb, the 5' RACE reads were re-called with MiXCR into one record per CDR3 protein. This sample carries 550,000 to 650,000 distinct CDR3 sequences, 15% to 20% of them seen once, and the ten largest clones take about 8.6%. The sequenced sample consisted of PBMCs or a T cell subset sorted from them (not recorded which). The receptors stem from an adult woman who had mild COVID-19 (a few samples of this study predate the infection). Cell type and time point are not known. Both conserved end residues are part of each CDR3. The D gene is left open where the match is weak. Not every row has a clone size; where given, it reads once, few, many or a size class.

D gene	clone size	V gene	J gene	CDR3 DNA	CDR3 protein
TRBD2	-	TRBV2	TRBJ2-3	TGTGCCAGCCGGGGGGGGCTCGGCGGGGGAGCCTCAGATACGCAGTATTTT	CASRGGLGGGASDTQYF
-	few	TRBV24-1	TRBJ1-5	TGTGCCACCAGTGATCGGCGACAGAATAGCAATCAGCCCCAGCATTTT	CATSDRRQNSNQPQHF
TRBD1	-	TRBV7-6	TRBJ2-7	TGTGCCAGCACCCTTACAGGGGCCTCCTACGAGCAGTACTTC	CASTLTGASYEQYF
TRBD1	-	TRBV5-6	TRBJ2-4	TGTGCCAGCAGCACCGCCGGGACAGGGGGCGAGGTTGGGGGAAACGGAATTCAGTACTTC	CASSTAGTGGEVGGNGIQYF
-	few	TRBV4-2	TRBJ2-1	TGTGCCAGCAGCCAACCGACTACCTCCTACAATGAGCAGTTCTTC	CASSQPTTSYNEQFF
-	-	TRBV19	TRBJ1-2	TGTGCCAGTAGTGTCCCAGGGTCCTATGGCTACACCTTC	CASSVPGSYGYTF
TRBD1	-	TRBV29-1	TRBJ2-3	TGCAGCGTTCCGCCGGACAGGGGGTTATTAGATACGCAGTATTTT	CSVPPDRGLLDTQYF
TRBD1	-	TRBV12-3/TRBV12-4	TRBJ2-5	TGTGCCAGCAGTTTGACAGGGGTTAGGGAGACCCAGTACTTC	CASSLTGVRETQYF
TRBD1	few	TRBV12-3/TRBV12-4	TRBJ1-2	TGTGCCAGCAGTCACTGGACAGGGACGCACTATGGCTACACCTTC	CASSHWTGTHYGYTF
-	few	TRBV5-6	TRBJ2-7	TGTGCCAGCAGCTTGACAACCGAGCAGTACTTC	CASSLTTEQYF
TRBD1	-	TRBV12-3/TRBV12-4	TRBJ2-1	TGTGCCAGCAGTTCAACAGGGGGCACGAATGAGCAGTTCTTC	CASSSTGGTNEQFF
-	-	TRBV7-2	TRBJ2-1	TGTGCCAGCAGCTTAGGGGTCGGCCGCTACAATGAGCAGTTCTTC	CASSLGVGRYNEQFF
-	-	TRBV5-1	TRBJ1-6	TGCGCCAGCAGCTTGGGAGGAGGGAAGGAGTCACCCCTCCACTTT	CASSLGGGKESPLHF
TRBD1	-	TRBV12-3/TRBV12-4	TRBJ2-3	TGTGCCAGCAGGTGGACAGGGAAGGTCGCAGATACGCAGTATTTT	CASRWTGKVADTQYF
-	few	TRBV20-1	TRBJ1-5	TGCAGTGCGGCCGAGACGGGGCAGCCCCAGCATTTT	CSAAETGQPQHF
-	few	TRBV29-1	TRBJ2-1	TGCAGCGTTGGCGGGTACAATGAGCAGTTCTTC	CSVGGYNEQFF
TRBD1	few	TRBV4-3	TRBJ2-7	TGCGCCAGCAGCCAGATTGAGGGACAGGGCTACGAGCAGTACTTC	CASSQIEGQGYEQYF
-	few	TRBV20-1	TRBJ2-5	TGCAGTGCTAGAGAGCGGGGATGGGAGACCCAGTACTTC	CSARERGWETQYF
TRBD2	many	TRBV5-1	TRBJ2-7	TGCGCCAGCAGCTTACTAGCGGGGACCTACGAGCAGTACTTC	CASSLLAGTYEQYF
-	-	TRBV27	TRBJ2-7	TGTGCCAGCAAGGTAGGAAAGGCCTACGAGCAGTACTTC	CASKVGKAYEQYF
-	few	TRBV5-1	TRBJ1-4	TGCGCCAGCAGCCCCGACAGGTCAGAAGAAAAACTGTTTTTT	CASSPDRSEEKLFF
-	-	TRBV4-1	TRBJ1-2	TGCGCCAGCAGCCAAGATTTTCCGTTGTTTCAGGAGGACTTC	CASSQDFPLFQEDF
TRBD1	-	TRBV7-2	TRBJ2-7	TGTGCCAGCAGCTTCACGACAGGGGAGGACTACGAGCAGTACTTC	CASSFTTGEDYEQYF
-	few	TRBV5-1	TRBJ2-7	TGCGCCAGCAGCGTAGAACAGGGATCCGAGCAGTACTTC	CASSVEQGSEQYF
-	-	TRBV14	TRBJ1-6	TGTGCCAGCAGCCTACGACAGCACTCACCCCTCCACTTT	CASSLRQHSPLHF
TRBD2	few	TRBV6-6	TRBJ2-1	TGTGCCAGCAGCCTTAGTGTCTCGGGGGGTCGCTACAATGAGCAGTTCTTC	CASSLSVSGGRYNEQFF
-	-	TRBV7-2	TRBJ2-3	TGTGCCAGCAGCCTAGGGGTCGCGGACACAGATACGCAGTATTTT	CASSLGVADTDTQYF
-	many	TRBV7-9	TRBJ1-3	TGTGCCAGCAGCTTAGCGTCCGGGACATCAATCTCTGGAAACACCATATATTTT	CASSLASGTSISGNTIYF
TRBD1	-	TRBV5-6	TRBJ2-3	TGTGCCAGCAGCTTGGATGGGACAGGGACCACAGATACGCAGTATTTT	CASSLDGTGTTDTQYF
-	few	TRBV4-1	TRBJ2-2	TGCGCCAGCAGCCCCCCTGGGCTATCAAACACCGGGGAGCTGTTTTTT	CASSPPGLSNTGELFF
TRBD2	few	TRBV4-3	TRBJ2-2	TGCGCCAGCAGCCAAGGACTAGCGGGTAACACCGGGGAGCTGTTTTTT	CASSQGLAGNTGELFF
TRBD2	-	TRBV6-1	TRBJ2-1	TGTGCCAGCAGTCCCGGGGGCCTAGCGGGATACAATGAGCAGTTCTTC	CASSPGGLAGYNEQFF
-	-	TRBV6-1	TRBJ2-1	TGTGCCAGTCAAACGAGGACCCACAATGAGCAGTTCTTC	CASQTRTHNEQFF
-	few	TRBV3-1	TRBJ2-7	TGTGCCAGCAGCCAACGATTTTACGGGGATCTCCCGAGGGAGCAGTACTTC	CASSQRFYGDLPREQYF
-	few	TRBV7-2	TRBJ1-1	TGTGCCAGCAGCTTAGAGGCGGGGCGGCCCACTGAAGCTTTCTTT	CASSLEAGRPTEAFF
TRBD1	many	TRBV9	TRBJ2-7	TGTGCCAGCAGCGCTGACGGACAGGGTCGGAACGAGCAGTACTTC	CASSADGQGRNEQYF
TRBD1	few	TRBV15	TRBJ2-3	TGTGCCACCAGCAGGGACAGGGGGCGTTCGGGCACAGATACGCAGTATTTT	CATSRDRGRSGTDTQYF
TRBD1	-	TRBV5-1	TRBJ2-3	TGCGCCAGCAGCCAGGGACAGGGGATTACAGATACGCAGTATTTT	CASSQGQGITDTQYF
-	few	TRBV2	TRBJ2-3	TGTGCCAGCAATTTCGTCCTCACAGATACGCAGTATTTT	CASNFVLTDTQYF
-	-	TRBV12-3/TRBV12-4	TRBJ1-4	TGTGCCAGCAGTTCCACCCCCGGAGTGCGGGCTAATGAAAAACTGTTTTTT	CASSSTPGVRANEKLFF
-	few	TRBV27	TRBJ1-1	TGTGCCAGCAGACTTGCAGGGCTGAACACTGAAGCTTTCTTT	CASRLAGLNTEAFF
-	-	TRBV10-3	TRBJ1-1	TGTGCCATCAGTGACCGGTGGAACACTGAAGCTTTCTTT	CAISDRWNTEAFF
-	few	TRBV2	TRBJ1-1	TGTGCCAGCAGTGAGAGCACTGAAGCTTTCTTT	CASSESTEAFF
-	-	TRBV12-3/TRBV12-4	TRBJ1-4	TGTGCCAGCAGTCTAAGGGGTGTCGGGGAAAAACTGTTTTTT	CASSLRGVGEKLFF
TRBD2	few	TRBV7-8	TRBJ2-7	TGTGCCAGCAGACAGTTCACTAGCGGGGGGGCTGGAGAGCAGTACTTC	CASRQFTSGGAGEQYF
TRBD1	few	TRBV5-1	TRBJ2-5	TGCGCCAAGAGGACAGGGCCTGCTCAAGAGACCCAGTACTTC	CAKRTGPAQETQYF
TRBD2	-	TRBV7-9	TRBJ2-1	TGTGCCAGCAGCCTGGGACTAGCGGGGTCTGGTGAGCAGTTCTTC	CASSLGLAGSGEQFF
TRBD2	many	TRBV5-1	TRBJ2-3	TGCGCCAGCAGCTTGGGACTAGCGGTAAACACAGATACGCAGTATTTT	CASSLGLAVNTDTQYF
-	-	TRBV12-3/TRBV12-4	TRBJ2-2	TGTGCCAGCAGTTCTTTCAGTACGAACACCGGGGAGCTGTTTTTT	CASSSFSTNTGELFF
TRBD1	-	TRBV7-2	TRBJ1-2	TGTGCCAGCAGCTTATCGACAGGGGACCTCTATGGCTACACCTTC	CASSLSTGDLYGYTF
TRBD2	few	TRBV6-4	TRBJ2-1	TGTGCCAGCAGTGACATGGCGGGGGGGCCAAACAATGAGCAGTTCTTC	CASSDMAGGPNNEQFF
TRBD2	-	TRBV9	TRBJ2-1	TGTGCCAGCAGCTTCCGACTAGCGGGGGGTATCTACAATGAGCAGTTCTTC	CASSFRLAGGIYNEQFF
-	-	TRBV24-1	TRBJ2-3	TGTGCCACCAGTAACAGCGGAGGAGATACGCAGTATTTT	CATSNSGGDTQYF
-	-	TRBV9	TRBJ2-2	TGTGCCAGCACCTCCAGCGCGAGTTCCACCGGGGAGCTGTTTTTT	CASTSSASSTGELFF
-	-	TRBV2	TRBJ1-5	TGTGCCAGCAGTGTCAGGGCTAATCAGCCCCAGCATTTT	CASSVRANQPQHF
TRBD2	few	TRBV14	TRBJ2-1	TGTGCCAGCAGCCAAGATAGAGCCCTAGCGGGAGCAGGAAATGAGCAGTTCTTC	CASSQDRALAGAGNEQFF
TRBD1	few	TRBV20-1	TRBJ2-3	TGCAGTGCTGACGACAGGGGGCCGGGCACAGATACGCAGTATTTT	CSADDRGPGTDTQYF
-	few	TRBV7-2	TRBJ2-6	TGTGCCAGCAGCCCCGCGGGACAGCGTCTTCTGGGGGCCAACGTCCTGACTTTC	CASSPAGQRLLGANVLTF
TRBD1	-	TRBV20-1	TRBJ2-7	TGCAGTGCGCCGACAGGGGGGTACGAGCAGTACTTC	CSAPTGGYEQYF